This T cell receptor beta chain was found in a study of OX40 agonist ivuxolimab in advanced cancers. Study-wide background: As their treatment, patients were administered ivuxolimab, an agonistic anti-OX40 (CD134) antibody. Aged roughly 20 to 79 with a mean of roughly 65 years, they were more than 80% male. Overall study results and limits: Some patients who did not respond also had low normalized T-cell clonal expansion.

The CDR3 extends over 15 amino acids. The V gene's germline CDR1 is SGDLS and CDR2 YYNGEE. The trim removed 2 bases at V and 3 bases at J, leaving 3 bases unmatched. A note on this clone: Its target is not known.

Repertoires were generated with immunoSEQ multiplex PCR, while TCRdb's copy carries only in-frame clones and drops some. This sample has more than 40,000 clones, with around nine tenths found just once. Peripheral blood came from all dose cohorts at three timepoints. The sequences come from CD4+ or CD8+ T cells sorted from blood, collected in a trial of the OX40 agonist ivuxolimab. This chain joins TRBV9 and TRBJ2-7; 12 bases fit TRBD2. This TCR came from an adult with an advanced solid tumor such as melanoma, head and neck, liver or kidney cancer. The chain's CDR3 is CASSVTSGSGYEQYF. CDR3 DNA: TGTGCCAGCAGCGTGACTAGCGGGAGCGGCTACGAGCAGTACTTC.